These T cell receptor beta chains were read from a single sample in a study of CD8+ T cells in alopecia areata. Assay: immunoSEQ multiplex PCR; the TCRdb copy retains only in-frame clones and omits some. Of 250,000 or so clones in the sample, roughly two thirds are singletons; the top ten hold 1.2%. The sample was CD4+ T cells sorted from blood, taken at week 0. These receptors originate from a human donor with alopecia areata. Both conserved end residues are part of each CDR3. A D gene is named only where the DNA matches it firmly. Clone size, where shown, is once, few, many, or a class for clones that have expanded.

j_call,d_call,clone_size,v_call,cdr3_aa,cdr3_nt
TRBJ1-4,NA,NA,TRBV5-6,CASSLRNGEKLFF,TGTGCCAGCAGCTTACGAAATGGGGAAAAACTGTTTTTT
TRBJ2-5,NA,NA,TRBV30,CAWNRPLETQYF,TGTGCCTGGAACCGACCGTTAGAGACCCAGTACTTC
TRBJ2-5,NA,NA,TRBV30,CAWSVDGETQYF,TGTGCCTGGAGCGTCGACGGGGAGACCCAGTACTTC
TRBJ2-7,NA,NA,TRBV15,CATSRENAGYEQYF,TGTGCCACCAGCAGAGAGAACGCAGGATACGAGCAGTACTTC
TRBJ1-5,TRBD1,NA,TRBV30,CAWSEQGARPQHF,TGTGCCTGGAGTGAACAGGGGGCACGGCCCCAGCATTTT
TRBJ1-1,NA,NA,TRBV7-6,CASSSQPFGNTEAFF,TGTGCCAGCAGCTCACAGCCTTTTGGGAACACTGAAGCTTTCTTT
TRBJ2-1,NA,NA,TRBV7-9,CASSAGTALPEFF,TGTGCCAGCAGCGCCGGGACTGCCCTTCCTGAGTTCTTC
TRBJ2-2,TRBD2,NA,TRBV2,CARRLAGEHGELFF,TGTGCCAGACGACTAGCGGGGGAGCACGGGGAGCTGTTTTTT
TRBJ2-7,TRBD2,NA,TRBV5-1,CASSAGLAGTYEQYF,TGCGCCAGCAGCGCGGGACTAGCGGGTACCTACGAGCAGTACTTC
TRBJ1-5,NA,NA,TRBV5-1,CASSLGPDQPQHF,TGCGCCAGCAGCTTAGGACCCGATCAGCCCCAGCATTTT
TRBJ2-3,NA,NA,TRBV7-6,CASSLEGSGGDTQYF,TGTGCCAGCAGCTTAGAAGGGTCTGGTGGAGATACGCAGTATTTT
TRBJ1-4,TRBD1,NA,TRBV30,CAWSVGQGDKKLFF,TGTGCCTGGAGTGTCGGACAGGGGGATAAAAAACTGTTTTTT
TRBJ1-4,NA,few,TRBV9,CASSVATWTGQEKLFF,TGTGCCAGCAGCGTAGCTACTTGGACCGGACAAGAAAAACTGTTTTTT
TRBJ1-6,NA,NA,TRBV6-6,CASSPGTARSPLHF,TGTGCCAGCAGCCCTGGGACTGCGCGGTCACCCCTCCACTTT
TRBJ2-7,TRBD1,NA,TRBV7-9,CASSGPGTGTYEQYF,TGTGCCAGCAGCGGGCCCGGGACAGGGACGTACGAGCAGTACTTC
TRBJ1-2,NA,NA,TRBV5-6,CASSLSLGHGYGYTF,TGTGCCAGCAGCCTCTCGCTAGGACATGGCTATGGCTACACCTTC
TRBJ1-1,TRBD1,NA,TRBV19,CASSTRQGRLNTEAFF,TGTGCCAGTAGTACCCGACAGGGCCGATTGAACACTGAAGCTTTCTTT
TRBJ2-2,NA,NA,TRBV7-9,CASSLERTGELFF,TGTGCCAGCAGCCTAGAAAGGACCGGGGAGCTGTTTTTT
TRBJ1-3,NA,NA,TRBV7-8,CASSPHETGNTIYF,TGTGCCAGCAGCCCCCATGAGACTGGAAACACCATATATTTT
TRBJ1-5,NA,once,TRBV6-6,CASSYSQINQPQHF,TGTGCCAGCAGTTACTCCCAAATCAATCAGCCCCAGCATTTT
TRBJ2-7,NA,NA,TRBV4-2,CASSQKGEQYF,TGTGCCAGCAGCCAAAAGGGCGAGCAGTACTTC
TRBJ2-5,NA,medium-sized,TRBV7-8,CASSLPRQETQYF,TGTGCCAGCAGCTTACCGCGACAAGAGACCCAGTACTTC
TRBJ2-7,NA,NA,TRBV29-1,CSVAGPTSSSYEQYF,TGCAGCGTTGCTGGGCCCACATCAAGCTCCTACGAGCAGTACTTC
TRBJ2-5,NA,NA,TRBV27,CASSLRQTQTQYF,TGTGCCAGCAGTTTGAGGCAGACACAGACCCAGTACTTC
TRBJ2-3,NA,NA,TRBV29-1,CSVDEGRGTDTQYF,TGCAGCGTTGATGAGGGCCGGGGCACAGATACGCAGTATTTT
TRBJ2-2,NA,NA,TRBV30,CAWSGGPGTGELFF,TGTGCCTGGAGTGGGGGGCCGGGCACCGGGGAGCTGTTTTTT
TRBJ1-5,NA,NA,TRBV7-2,CASSRTSNQPQHF,TGTGCCAGCAGCCGTACAAGTAATCAGCCCCAGCATTTT
TRBJ2-1,TRBD2,NA,TRBV29-1,CSVDGLAGVYNEQFF,TGCAGCGTTGACGGGCTAGCGGGGGTATACAATGAGCAGTTCTTC
TRBJ2-5,NA,few,TRBV29-1,CSVLRDNSRETQYF,TGCAGCGTCCTACGGGACAACAGTAGAGAGACCCAGTACTTC
TRBJ2-4,TRBD2,NA,TRBV7-9,CASSFSGTSGALAKNIQYF,TGTGCCAGCAGCTTCTCCGGGACTAGCGGGGCGTTGGCCAAAAACATTCAGTACTTC
TRBJ1-2,NA,once,TRBV2,CASSEGGNQYYGYTF,TGTGCCAGCAGTGAAGGGGGGAACCAATACTATGGCTACACCTTC
TRBJ2-5,NA,NA,TRBV7-3,CASSPIPGPQETQYF,TGTGCCAGCAGCCCCATCCCTGGGCCGCAAGAGACCCAGTACTTC
TRBJ1-1,TRBD1,NA,TRBV30,CAWNTGGYAEAFF,TGTGCCTGGAACACAGGGGGTTACGCTGAAGCTTTCTTT
TRBJ1-4,NA,NA,TRBV6-5,CASSYLGPSEKLFF,TGTGCCAGCAGTTACCTGGGTCCTTCTGAAAAACTGTTTTTT
TRBJ1-2,TRBD1,NA,TRBV25-1,CASSLQGVGYGYTF,TGTGCCAGCAGTCTACAGGGGGTCGGCTATGGCTACACCTTC
TRBJ1-2,NA,NA,TRBV5-1,CASSSSTTIGYTF,TGCGCCAGCAGCTCTTCTACTACGATCGGCTACACCTTC
TRBJ2-1,TRBD2,once,TRBV10-3,CAITSGASSYNEQFF,TGTGCCATTACTAGCGGGGCAAGCTCCTACAATGAGCAGTTCTTC
TRBJ2-7,NA,NA,TRBV18,CASSPSGSSYEQYF,TGTGCCAGCTCACCAAGTGGCAGCTCCTACGAGCAGTACTTC
TRBJ1-1,NA,NA,TRBV5-1,CASSLAFGEAFF,TGCGCCAGCAGCCTAGCTTTCGGTGAAGCTTTCTTT